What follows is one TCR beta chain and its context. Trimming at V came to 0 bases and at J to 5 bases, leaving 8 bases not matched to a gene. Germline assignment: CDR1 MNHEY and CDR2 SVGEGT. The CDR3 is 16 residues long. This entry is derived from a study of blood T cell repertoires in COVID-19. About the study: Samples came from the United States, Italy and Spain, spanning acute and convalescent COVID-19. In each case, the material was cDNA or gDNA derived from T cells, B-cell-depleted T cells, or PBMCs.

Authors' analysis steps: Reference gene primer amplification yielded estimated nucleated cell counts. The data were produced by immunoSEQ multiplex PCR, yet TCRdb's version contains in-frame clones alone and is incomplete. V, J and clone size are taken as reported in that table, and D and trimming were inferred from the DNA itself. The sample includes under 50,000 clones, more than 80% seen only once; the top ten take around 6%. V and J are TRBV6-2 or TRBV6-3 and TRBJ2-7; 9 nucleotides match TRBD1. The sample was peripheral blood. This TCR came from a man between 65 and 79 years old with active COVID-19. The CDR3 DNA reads TGTGCCAGCAGTTACTCACAGGACAGGGGTGTCAACGAGCAGTACTTC. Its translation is CASSYSQDRGVNEQYF.